This passage covers 20 T cell receptor beta chains from one sample sequenced in a study of control samples from healthy donors and cancer patients. Here immunoSEQ multiplex PCR was the method, and the copy in TCRdb shows in-frame clones only, minus some. Of under 80,000 clones listed, around 82% are singletons. The specimen was blood. The source of these receptors is a man between 50 and 59 years old in good health.

This clone was recorded a few times. The V and J genes are TRBV21-1 and TRBJ2-1. TRBV21-1 constitutes a pseudogene. CDR3 length equals 14 residues. CDR3 coding DNA: TGTGCCAGCTGGTTCGGGACGCATAACAATGAGCAGTTCTTC. It yields the protein CASWFGTHNNEQFF.

This clone came up once. J is TRBJ1-1 and V is TRBV11-3, with D perhaps TRBD1 (5 bases). Per the germline V gene, CDR1 is SGHNT and CDR2 is YENEEA. The length of the CDR3 is 14 residues. V lost 2 bases and J 0 bases, leaving 7 bases between the germline ends. The CDR3 is CASSLTGLNTEAFF. The CDR3 nucleotides read TGTGCCAGCAGCTTAACAGGCCTGAACACTGAAGCTTTCTTT.

V is TRBV7-9 and J is TRBJ1-1; D is uncertain. V dropped 5 bases and J dropped 0 bases, with 10 bases sitting between them. CDR1 and CDR2 (germline): SEHNR, FQNEAQ (reference sequence). This CDR3 is 14 amino acids long. Written as DNA, the CDR3 is TGTGCCAGCAGCCCCTCAAGTTTGAACACTGAAGCTTTCTTT. Amino acids: CASSPSSLNTEAFF.

The chain carries TRBV5-1 and TRBJ2-3, with TRBD1 identical over 8 bases. The CDR3 runs to 14 residues. Germline loops: CDR1 SGHRS, CDR2 YFSETQ. After removal of 2 bases from V and 4 bases from J, the junction contained 3 bases not matched to a gene. CDR3 sequence reads: CASSFQGAPDTQYF. CDR3 sequence (DNA): TGCGCCAGCAGCTTTCAGGGGGCCCCAGATACGCAGTATTTT.

The chain joins TRBV6-5 to TRBJ1-1; D might be TRBD1 (6 bases). The CDR3 is 14 amino acids. The V end lost 2 bases, the J end lost 3 bases, and 10 bases lay between the germline ends. CDR1 and CDR2 (germline): MNHEY, SVGAGI. For the CDR3, the DNA is TGTGCCAGCAGTTACGGGGGGGCGGACACTGAAGCTTTCTTT. Translation: CASSYGGADTEAFF.

V gene TRBV29-1 combines with J gene TRBJ2-7; TRBD2 matches 8 bases. The CDR3 runs to 14 residues. Per germline, CDR1 SQVTM and CDR2 ANQGSEA. The V and J ends lost 3 bases and 2 bases, in that order; junction bases with no gene match: 6. The CDR3 DNA sequence: TGCAGCGTTGATATCGGCGGGGGGACCTACGAGCAGTACTTC. Protein product: CSVDIGGGTYEQYF.

This clone was seen a handful of times. The chain has TRBV12-3 or TRBV12-4 and TRBJ1-3; D is unresolved. V lost 10 bases and J lost 8, with 15 bases in between. The CDR3 contains 12 residues. As DNA, the CDR3 is TGTGCCACCCGCCTTGGGGAGCACACCATATATTTT. This sequence encodes CATRLGEHTIYF.

The chain employs TRBV7-9 and TRBJ1-2; weak D call: TRBD1 (5 bases). Trimming took 7 bases from V and 2 from J, leaving 11 bases between them. CDR3 size: 13 residues. Germline V gives CDR1 SEHNR, CDR2 FQNEAQ (reference sequence). This CDR3 reads CASTPGGNYGYTF. The CDR3 coding sequence is TGTGCCAGCACCCCGGGGGGGAACTATGGCTACACCTTC. Combining the CDR3 with reference TRBV7-9 and TRBJ1-2 gives the whole variable domain DTGVSQNPRHKITKRGQNVTFRCDPISEHNRLYWYRQTLGQGPEFLTYFQNEAQLEKSRLLSDRFSAERPKGSFSTLEIQRTEQGDSAMYLCASTPGGNYGYTFGSGTRLTVV.

The chain carries TRBV5-1 and TRBJ2-1; TRBD1 agrees at 9 bases. The CDR3 loop spans 15 amino acids. Trimming took 6 bases from V and 8 from J; bases not matched to a gene: 12. Germline values: CDR1 SGHRS, CDR2 YFSETQ. The CDR3 coding sequence is TGCGCCAGCAACTTCGGGACAGGGATAATAGATGAGCAGTTCTTC. Translated, it gives CASNFGTGIIDEQFF.

The chain combines TRBV24-1 with TRBJ2-1, with 10 bases aligning to TRBD1. The junction had 0 bases not matched to a gene; V was cut back by 0 bases and J by 5 bases. The CDR3 is made up of 15 amino acids. Per germline, CDR1 KGHDR and CDR2 SFDVKD. DNA of the CDR3: TGTGCCACCAGTGATTTGGGGACAGGGGACAATGAGCAGTTCTTC. This translates into CATSDLGTGDNEQFF.

The chain employs TRBV12-5 and TRBJ2-5, with TRBD1 as a possible D gene (6 bases). The CDR3 loop spans 16 amino acids. Germline V gene sequence: CDR1 LGHNT, CDR2 FRNRAP. Trimming removed 2 bases from V and 1 base from J, with 14 bases in between. CDR3 in amino acids: CASGLTTGNVQETQYF. The CDR3 nucleotides are TGTGCTAGTGGTTTGACTACAGGGAATGTCCAAGAGACCCAGTACTTC.

This clone has a single count. The V call is TRBV6-4, the J call TRBJ1-3, with D unresolved. CDR1 and CDR2 (germline): MRHNA, SNTAGT. This CDR3 is 16 amino acids long. Between the trimmed V and J ends, which lost 0 bases and 5 bases, there was a span of 14 bases. In DNA, the CDR3 is TGTGCCAGCAGTGACTCTCTCTCGGGCAGTAGAAACACCATATATTTT. Its protein is CASSDSLSGSRNTIYF.

The chain is built from TRBV5-6 and TRBJ1-2, with a tentative D call TRBD1 (6 bases). V dropped 0 bases and J dropped 1 base, with 7 bases sitting between them. This CDR3 is built from 14 residues. The germline CDR1 and CDR2 sequences are SGHDT and YYEEEE. The CDR3 here is CASSLEGVNYGYTF. The CDR3 region has the DNA TGTGCCAGCAGCTTGGAGGGGGTTAACTATGGCTACACCTTC.

The J gene is TRBJ1-5, the V gene TRBV6-5; no definite D call. V lost 6 bases and J 2 bases, leaving 14 bases between the germline ends. From germline, CDR1 is MNHEY and CDR2 SVGAGI. The CDR3 is made up of 15 amino acids. The CDR3 DNA follows: TGTGCCAGCAGAAAGGCGGCCCAGGGCAATCAGCCCCAGCATTTT. Residues: CASRKAAQGNQPQHF.

This chain connects TRBV5-6 to TRBJ2-3; 16 bases align to TRBD2. Per germline, CDR1 SGHDT and CDR2 YYEEEE. Trimming cost V 4 bases and J 2 bases; bases outside gene matches: 7. CDR3 length: 18 residues. The CDR3 region is CASSAGLAGGQITDTQYF. CDR3 DNA: TGTGCCAGCAGCGCGGGACTAGCGGGGGGGCAAATCACAGATACGCAGTATTTT.

The chain links TRBV6-6 to TRBJ1-1; no reliable D call. Germline CDR1 and CDR2: MNHNY and SVGAGI (reference sequence). This CDR3 region has 12 residues. V was pared by 5 bases and J by 6 bases, with 10 bases between. CDR3 sequence: CASSLVGPEAFF. DNA for the CDR3: TGTGCCAGCAGTCTGGTCGGTCCTGAAGCTTTCTTT.

CDR3 loop: CASSAVRQGSEKLFF. The CDR3 DNA follows: TGTGCCAGCAGTGCAGTACGACAGGGTAGTGAAAAACTGTTTTTT. The chain employs TRBV25-1 and TRBJ1-4; 7 positions match TRBD1. Trimming took 4 bases from V and 7 from J; bases not matched to a gene: 9. Germline values: CDR1 MGHDK, CDR2 SYGVNS. The CDR3 sequence is 15 residues long.

There are a few counts of this clone. This sequence joins TRBV4-1 and TRBJ2-3; D is unclear. The V gene lost 0 bases and the J gene lost 4 bases, with 23 bases spanning the gap. The CDR3 loop spans 19 amino acids. Germline V CDR1 and CDR2: MGHRA, YSYEKL. The CDR3: CASSQESDTPSGWADTQYF. As DNA, the CDR3 is TGCGCCAGCAGCCAAGAAAGCGATACGCCGTCAGGCTGGGCAGATACGCAGTATTTT.

This clone has only a few counts. The chain joins TRBV28 to TRBJ2-7; D is unresolved. CDR3 length equals 11 residues. Germline V gives CDR1 MDHEN, CDR2 SYDVKM. With 4 bases removed from V and 6 bases from J, the gap between germline ends came to 7 bases. CDR3 sequence: CASSSDREQYF. CDR3 nucleotide sequence: TGTGCCAGCAGTTCCGATCGCGAGCAGTACTTC.

This chain links TRBV29-1 with TRBJ2-3; D may be TRBD1 or TRBD2 (5 bases each). Between the trimmed V and J ends, which lost 7 bases and 1 base, there was a span of 12 bases. Germline lookup yields CDR1 SQVTM and CDR2 ANQGSEA. The CDR3 is made up of 13 amino acids. The chain's CDR3 is CSAGDPGTDTQYF. In DNA, the CDR3 is TGCAGCGCTGGGGACCCTGGCACAGATACGCAGTATTTT.